One and the same sample provided the 5 T cell receptor delta chains below, sequenced in a study of γδ T cells in repeated Plasmodium falciparum infection. Flow sorting of PBMC yielded separate Vgamma9/Vdelta2+ and Vdelta2-negative gammadelta T cell populations for bulk repertoire analysis. TCRdb re-called the multiplex PCR reads through CATT. The top ten hold about 10% of the sample, which has around 89,000 delta-chain clones, 1.4% seen once. Sequencing was done on a sample of gamma-delta T cells from blood. These TCRs come from a pool of human donors (malaria-infected and uninfected, not separated).

This clone showed up many times. The rearrangement uses TRDV1 and TRDJ1; D tentatively fits TRDD2 or TRDD3 (5 bases each). Looked up from germline, CDR1 is TSWWSYY and CDR2 is QGS. The V gene lost 2 bases and the J gene lost 0 bases, with 22 bases spanning the gap. This CDR3 has 19 residues. CDR3 region: CALGEFLTWGPSYTDKLIF. As DNA, the CDR3 is TGTGCTCTTGGGGAATTTCTTACTTGGGGACCTTCGTACACCGATAAACTCATCTTT.

This clone was recorded at least ten times. The translation of this DNA and the TCRdb protein of a much larger clone differ at residue 3, probably owing to a read error; the protein shown here is translated from the DNA. The V gene is TRDV2, the J gene TRDJ1; D remains ambiguous. Germline V gene lookup returns CDR1 GEAIGNYY and CDR2 EKD. CDR3 size: 14 residues. The CDR3 DNA reads TGTGCCAGTGACACCCCTTTTGTAGTTGGCGTACTCATCTTT. Protein sequence: CASDTPFVVGVLIF.

With regard to this clone: This likely stems from a read error, as it lies one base from a far larger clone. Other DNA sequences within the sample encode an identical CDR3. V usage is TRDV1 and J usage is TRDJ1; the match to TRDD3 covers 9 bases. This CDR3 spans 21 amino acids. CDR1 and CDR2 (germline): TSWWSYY, QGS. V lost 5 bases to trimming and J lost 0 bases; unmatched junction nucleotides: 22. The CDR3 spells CALGPTWGPRYWGTHTDKLIF. The CDR3 nucleotides read TGTGCTCTTGGGCCCACTTGGGGCCCTAGATACTGGGGGACGCACACCGATAAACTCATCTTT.

This clone has just a few counts. A far larger clone is only one base removed, so a read error is likely. Other DNA sequences in the sample encode the same CDR3. DNA for the CDR3: TGCGCCTGTGACACCGTCGTGACTTCTCCCAACACCGATAAACTCATCTTT. Protein product: CACDTVVTSPNTDKLIF. The chain uses TRDV2 and TRDJ1; D uncertain. The CDR3 consists of 17 residues. The germline CDR1 and CDR2 sequences are GEAIGNYY and EKD.

In this sample, this clone turned up a few times. Given a far larger clone just one base away, this is likely a sequencing read error. This sample also contains other DNA sequences that code for the same CDR3. The CDR3 loop is CACDTAGVLRYTDKLIF. CDR3 sequence (DNA): TGTGCCTGTGACACCGCCGGAGTTCTCCGGTACACCGATAAACTCATCTTT. The V and J genes are TRDV2 and TRDJ1; no definite D call. Because TCRdb records no J gene, it was assigned here through a match of the DNA to germline. Germline V gene lookup returns CDR1 GEAIGNYY and CDR2 EKD. The CDR3 consists of 17 residues. V lost 0 bases, J lost 0 bases, and 16 bases lay in between.